This entry concerns a single T cell receptor beta chain. In germline, CDR1 is MDHEN, CDR2 SYDVKM. Trimming removed 3 bases from V and 9 bases from J, with 12 bases in between. The CDR3 length is 13 residues. The sample originates from a study of blood T cell repertoires in COVID-19. Donors of Cohort 3 who recovered were those that had two negative PCRs, clearance, or symptom resolution. The repertoire was sequenced with immunoSEQ multiplex PCR; TCRdb's copy has only in-frame clones and lacks some. The table records 400,000 or so clones, less than 95% of them present only once. Sequencing used PBMCs or T cells enriched from blood (not recorded which). The receptor comes from a young man who had recovered from COVID-19. The V and J genes are TRBV28 and TRBJ1-3, with a weak D call TRBD1 (6 bases). The CDR3 is CASSLSGETTIYF. In nucleotides, the CDR3 is TGTGCCAGCAGTTTGTCAGGGGAAACCACCATATATTTT.